These 4 T cell receptor beta chains came from one sample sequenced in a study of post-analysis software for immune sequencing data. The library was made from cDNA and included unique molecular identifiers. TCRdb recomputed calls from the PCR reads with MiXCR, one row per CDR3 protein. Of around 200,000 distinct CDR3 sequences listed, approximately 30% were seen once; the top ten hold 3% to 3.5%. Overall study findings and caveats: The five TRBV segments detected at higher frequency in patients than in controls included TRBV5-6, TRBV5-1 and TRBV20-1.

For these TCRs, the target antigens are not known. The sample was blood. The receptors originated from a girl aged 2-17 years with multiple sclerosis.

This clonotype occurred once. A single base separates this from a much larger clone, so it may be a read error. The chain combines TRBV24-1 with TRBJ2-1; 14 bases are shared with TRBD2. Germline V CDR1 and CDR2: KGHDR, SFDVKD. V lost 5 bases and J lost 3; bases outside the gene matches: 5. CDR3 size: 17 residues. In nucleotides, the CDR3 is TGTGCCACCAGTGGACTAGCGGGAGGGCCAATCTACAATGAGCAGTTCTTC. Its translation is CATSGLAGGPIYNEQFF.

At least ten counts were recorded for this clonotype. The chain is built from TRBV11-1 and TRBJ2-7; unclear D gene. Germline CDR1 is SGHAT and CDR2 is FQDESV (reference sequence). Trimming left V 5 bases short and J 1 base short, with 15 bases between. This CDR3 region has 15 residues. The chain's CDR3 is CASSPSTRQSYEQYF. CDR3 in DNA: TGTGCCAGCAGCCCCAGCACTCGTCAGTCCTACGAGCAGTACTTC.

The rearrangement joins TRBV6-5 to TRBJ2-1; 11 bases agree with TRBD2. The J call may be faulty, since TRBJ2-7 better matches the DNA end. Germline loops: CDR1 MNHEY, CDR2 SVGAGI. CDR3 length: 14 residues. The CDR3 region is CASRLAGTYNEQYF. The CDR3 DNA follows: TGTGCCAGTAGACTAGCGGGGACCTACAATGAGCAGTACTTC.

This clonotype was seen at least ten times. CDR3 protein: CSAIRSGPNQPQHF. In DNA form, the CDR3 reads TGCAGTGCCATACGCTCGGGCCCAAATCAGCCCCAGCATTTT. The V and J genes are TRBV20-1 and TRBJ1-5; D gene unclear. CDR1 DFQATT and CDR2 SNEGSKA come from the germline V gene (reference sequence). Trimming removed 6 bases from V and 4 bases from J, with 16 bases in between. The CDR3 consists of 14 residues.